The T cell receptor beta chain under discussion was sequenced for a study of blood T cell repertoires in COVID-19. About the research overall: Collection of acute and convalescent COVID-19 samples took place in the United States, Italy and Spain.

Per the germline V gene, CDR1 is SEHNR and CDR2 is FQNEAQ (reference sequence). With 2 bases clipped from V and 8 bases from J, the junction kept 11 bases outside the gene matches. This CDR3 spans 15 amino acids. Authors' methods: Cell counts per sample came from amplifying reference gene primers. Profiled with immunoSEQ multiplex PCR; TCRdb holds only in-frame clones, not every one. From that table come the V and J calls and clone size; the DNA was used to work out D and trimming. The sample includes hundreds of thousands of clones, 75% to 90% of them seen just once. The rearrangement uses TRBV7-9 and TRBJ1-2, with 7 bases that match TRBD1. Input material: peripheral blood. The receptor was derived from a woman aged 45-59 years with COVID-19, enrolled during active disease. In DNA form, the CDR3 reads TGTGCCAGCAGCTTATACCGACAGGGAATCGAGGGCTACACCTTC. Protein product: CASSLYRQGIEGYTF.